This T cell receptor (beta chain) comes out of a study of shared clonotypes between healthy human individuals. Overall study context: Per donor, three plates held CD4 naive cells, three held CD4 memory, two held CD8 naive and one held CD8 memory. Overall study findings and caveats: Compared with memory subsets, naive subsets generally had larger estimated richness. The represented genetic and exposure-history diversity was limited by the small number of donors. Generation probabilities of non-shared clonotypes were lower (relative to those shared by all four donors).

The germline V gene has CDR1 SQVTM and CDR2 ANQGSEA. The CDR3 runs 13 residues. Germline trimming cut 8 bases from V and 1 base from J; bases unmatched to any gene: 4. As for this clone: No antigen is known for it.

Generated by immunoSEQ multiplex PCR, the TCRdb table keeps only in-frame clones and is missing some. The sample includes 2 million to 3 million clones, approximately 93% seen only once; the top ten take 0.36%. Sequencing was carried out using naive CD4+ T cells from PBMCs. Subset described: CD45RA+ positively selected. The chain has TRBV29-1 and TRBJ2-3; TRBD1 matches 9 bases. The TCR sequence derives from a man younger than 35 in good health. Some clones in this sample may be carry-over from other donors' samples. CDR3 DNA: TGCAGCACTACAGGGGGCGGCACAGATACGCAGTATTTT. It encodes CSTTGGGTDTQYF.